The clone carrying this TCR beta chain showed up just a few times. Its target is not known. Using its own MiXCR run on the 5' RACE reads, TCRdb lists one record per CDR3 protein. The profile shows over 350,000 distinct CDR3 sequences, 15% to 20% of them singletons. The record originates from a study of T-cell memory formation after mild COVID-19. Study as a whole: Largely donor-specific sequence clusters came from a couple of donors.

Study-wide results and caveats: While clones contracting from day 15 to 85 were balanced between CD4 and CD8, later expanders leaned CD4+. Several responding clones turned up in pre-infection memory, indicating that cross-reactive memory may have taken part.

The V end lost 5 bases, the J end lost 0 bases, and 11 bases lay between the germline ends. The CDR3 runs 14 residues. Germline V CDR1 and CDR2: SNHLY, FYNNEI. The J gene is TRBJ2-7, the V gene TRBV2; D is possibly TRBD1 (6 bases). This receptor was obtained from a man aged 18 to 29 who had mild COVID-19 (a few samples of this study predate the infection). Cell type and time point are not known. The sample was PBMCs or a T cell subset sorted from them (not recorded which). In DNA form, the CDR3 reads TGTGCCAGCAGTAGGACAGTAAGCTCCTACGAGCAGTACGTC. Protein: CASSRTVSSYEQYV.